This T cell receptor beta chain was observed in a study of shared clonotypes between healthy human individuals. Study findings and constraints: Generation probabilities of non-shared clonotypes were lower (relative to those shared by all four donors).

CD8 cells classed as naive were CD45RO-negative and positively selected for CCR7, excluding terminally differentiated effector memory CD45RA+ cells. The germline gives CDR1 MGHDK, CDR2 SYGVNS. This CDR3 has 17 amino acids. With 1 base removed from V and 4 bases from J, the gap between germline ends came to 17 bases. Deep-level running was used for the assay. Data came from immunoSEQ multiplex PCR; TCRdb stores just in-frame clones and leaves some out. The profile shows about 2.1 million clones, about 93% of them singletons. As concerns this clone: Its antigen is unknown.

The source of this sequence is a man aged 18 to 30 in good health. Some clones in this sample may be carry-over from other donors' samples. This rearrangement joins TRBV25-1 to TRBJ1-5, with D perhaps matching TRBD1 (5 bases). Sequenced input: naive CD8+ T cells from PBMCs. CDR3 amino acids: CASSELGPVKANQPQHF. CDR3 in DNA: TGTGCCAGCAGTGAATTGGGGCCGGTGAAAGCGAATCAGCCCCAGCATTTT.